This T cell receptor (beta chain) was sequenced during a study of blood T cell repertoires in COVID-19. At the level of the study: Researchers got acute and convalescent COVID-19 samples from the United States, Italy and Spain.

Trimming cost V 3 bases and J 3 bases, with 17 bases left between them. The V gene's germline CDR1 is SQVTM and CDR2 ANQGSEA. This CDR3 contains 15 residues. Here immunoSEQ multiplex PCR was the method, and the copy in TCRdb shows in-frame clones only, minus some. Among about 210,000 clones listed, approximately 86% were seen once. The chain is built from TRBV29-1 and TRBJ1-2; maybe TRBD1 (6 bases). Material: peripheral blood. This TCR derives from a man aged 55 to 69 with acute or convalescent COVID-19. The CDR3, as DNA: TGCAGCGTTGATGCGGGGGGGCGCATCGACTATGGCTACACCTTC. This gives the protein CSVDAGGRIDYGYTF.